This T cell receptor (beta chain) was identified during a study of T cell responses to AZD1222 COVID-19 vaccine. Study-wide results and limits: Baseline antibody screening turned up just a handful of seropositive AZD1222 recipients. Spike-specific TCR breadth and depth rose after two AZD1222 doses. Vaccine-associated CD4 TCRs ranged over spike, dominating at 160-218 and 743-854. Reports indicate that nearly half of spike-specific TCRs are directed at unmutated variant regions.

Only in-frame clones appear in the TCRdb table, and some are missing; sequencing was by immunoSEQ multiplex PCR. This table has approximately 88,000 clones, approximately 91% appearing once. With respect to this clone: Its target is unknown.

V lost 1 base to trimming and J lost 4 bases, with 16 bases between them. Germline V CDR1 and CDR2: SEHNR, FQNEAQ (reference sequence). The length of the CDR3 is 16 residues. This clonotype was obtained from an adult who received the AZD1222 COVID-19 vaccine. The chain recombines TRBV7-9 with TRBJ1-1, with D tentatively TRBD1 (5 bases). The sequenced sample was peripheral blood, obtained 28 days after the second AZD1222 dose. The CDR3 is CASSLDSGTRGTEAFF. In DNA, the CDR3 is TGTGCCAGCAGCTTAGATTCAGGGACCCGAGGCACTGAAGCTTTCTTT.